Listed here are 4 T cell receptor beta chains from one sample, sequenced in a study of OX40 agonist ivuxolimab in advanced cancers. Some clones are missing from TCRdb's copy, which holds only in-frame ones; the method was immunoSEQ multiplex PCR. The sample comprises tens of thousands of clones, 91% of which are singletons, and roughly 15% rests with the top ten. Sequencing used CD4+ or CD8+ T cells sorted from blood, obtained in a trial of the OX40 agonist ivuxolimab. The source of these receptors is an adult with an advanced solid tumor such as melanoma, head and neck, liver or kidney cancer.

The CDR3 DNA sequence: TGCGCCAGCAGTCCGATTGTTCCCTTCACAGATACGCAGTATTTT. This sequence encodes CASSPIVPFTDTQYF. V is TRBV23-1 and J is TRBJ2-3; D not resolved. TRBV23-1 is identified as an open reading frame with a role that is uncertain. V gave up 4 bases and J gave up 2 bases, with 13 bases separating them. The CDR3 sequence is 15 residues long.

This chain uses TRBV6-5 with TRBJ1-5, with D hard to call. Germline-derived CDR1 and CDR2 are MNHEY and SVGAGI. CDR3 length: 13 residues. Trimming removed 3 bases from V and 5 bases from J, with 8 bases in between. For the CDR3, the DNA is TGTGCCAGCAGTTATTCGCAGGATCAGCCCCAGCATTTT. Amino acids: CASSYSQDQPQHF.

The V gene is TRBV7-3, the J gene TRBJ2-1, with D maybe TRBD1 (6 bases). Trimming shortened V by 2 bases and J by 14 bases, and 13 bases separated the two germline ends. CDR1 and CDR2 from the germline V gene are SGHTA and FQGTGA. CDR3 length: 12 amino acids. The CDR3 loop is CASSLEGGVEFF. Here the CDR3 DNA reads TGTGCCAGCAGCTTAGAAGGGGGTGTCGAGTTCTTC.

To note about this clone: The identical CDR3 is also encoded by other nucleotide sequences in the sample. The chain has TRBV6-5 and TRBJ2-5, with D possibly matching TRBD1 (6 bases). The length of the CDR3 is 15 residues. Looked up from germline, CDR1 is MNHEY and CDR2 is SVGAGI. The germline V and J ends were trimmed by 0 bases and 3 bases, with 11 bases remaining between them. The DNA of the CDR3 is TGTGCCAGCAGTTACTCGAAGCGGACAGAAGAGACCCAGTACTTC. It specifies CASSYSKRTEETQYF.